This T cell receptor beta chain derives from a study of CD8+ T cells in alopecia areata. Overall study results and limits: Clonality in the scalp and expanded CD8+ clones ranked among the top 100 were significantly decreased by tofacitinib. The link between baseline CD8+ expansion and response remains uncertain with one nonresponder.

Treatment indicated: oral pan-JAK inhibitor, 5-10 mg twice daily. As to this clone: Its antigen remains unidentified.

The CDR3 is 15 amino acids. V was pared by 1 base and J by 6 bases, with 9 bases of the junction left unmatched. Looked up from germline, CDR1 is SGHVS and CDR2 is FQNEAQ. Extraction and reverse transcription of RNA yielded cDNA as the sequencing template. TCRdb's copy holds only in-frame clones and misses some; the assay was immunoSEQ multiplex PCR. Among some 100,000 clones listed, 50% to 75% were seen once. The sequence was collected from a human donor with alopecia areata. The input for sequencing was CD8+ T cells sorted from blood, taken at week 4, from a patient treated with tofacitinib. The rearrangement uses TRBV7-8 and TRBJ2-7, with 7 bases lining up with TRBD2. DNA for the CDR3: TGTGCCAGCAGCTTAGGGGTCCAGGGAGGGATCGAGCAGTACTTC. Its protein is CASSLGVQGGIEQYF.